This T cell receptor (beta chain) was observed in a study of control samples from healthy donors and cancer patients. This table comes from immunoSEQ multiplex PCR, and its TCRdb copy is limited to in-frame clones, with some not included. Here the sample spans some 99,000 clones, 80% to 90% being singletons. The V end lost 3 bases, the J end lost 8 bases, and 16 bases lay between the germline ends. The CDR3 is made up of 15 amino acids. CDR1 LNHDA and CDR2 SQIVND come from the germline V gene (reference sequence). Sequenced input: blood. J is TRBJ1-4 and V is TRBV19; maybe TRBD1 (5 bases). This TCR was sampled from a woman aged 50 to 60 in good health. CDR3 region: CASSIGEGKGEKLFF. The CDR3 DNA sequence: TGTGCCAGTAGTATCGGCGAGGGGAAAGGGGAAAAACTGTTTTTT.